This T cell receptor beta chain was documented in a study of blood T cell repertoires in COVID-19 (dated by TCRdb to 2018 to 2021). The study in broad terms: Samples from collaborators originated in the United States, Italy and Spain and spanned both the acute and convalescent phases of COVID-19. The material from the prospective study consisted of cDNA or gDNA derived from T cells, B-cell-depleted T cells, or PBMCs. Subjects who had been exposed to COVID-19, were actively infected with it, or had recovered from it provided the deeply sampled blood TCRbeta repertoires that made up the dataset. The repertoires were released in a freely available public database intended as a resource for research on the immune response to SARS-CoV-2. The samples were drawn from two sources: the first 160 participants of the ongoing ImmuneRACE study, and 1,000 to 1,500 subjects contributed by 6 global collaborators. Nearly every sample came with metadata listing a de-identified subject ID, COVID-19 status, age in years and sex. Where HLA class I and class II types were available, the types were taken from metadata supplied by the sample provider, not from assay-based typing. The full study reports these points: The amount of clinical and demographic metadata varied by source and participant and was provided uncurated.

Trimming takes 3 bases off V and 2 bases off J; junction bases not matched to a gene: 7. Including cysteine and phenylalanine, the CDR3 has 16 amino acids. This entry keeps only the CDR3 DNA: 48 bases, framed from base 1. CDR1 is given as ENHRY and CDR2 as SYGVKD, both from the germline V gene. Each collaborating institution followed its own protocols to collect whole blood in K2EDTA tubes. For TCRbeta analysis, collaborator samples were shipped as frozen whole blood, as isolated PBMCs, or as DNA extracted from either sample type. Note on this clone: The clone's antigen remains unknown. Qualities for individual bases were not recorded, and no much larger clone is one base off.

The immunoSEQ Assay, a bias-controlled multiplex PCR, was used to amplify TCRbeta CDR3 regions from genomic DNA. Under the source paper's analysis protocol: The number of nucleated cells in each sample was estimated by amplification of reference gene primers within the assay. To quantify the absolute abundance of each unique TCRbeta CDR3 rearrangement, sequence reads were collapsed and filtered. For each sample, productive Simpson clonality was calculated as the square root of Simpson's diversity index across productive rearrangements. The table was pulled from immuneACCESS by TCRdb, which kept in-frame rearrangements only. Such tables lose some clones; where checked, under half of the loss comes from unresolved V genes, and the rest has no known cause. That table gives V, J and clone size, and the DNA gave D and trimming. Across this sample there are 25,000 to 35,000 clones, with around 90% seen only once. Under 2.5% of the sample belongs to the ten largest clones.

This TCR was sampled from a man aged 50 or older with active COVID-19. The chain links TRBV10-3 with TRBJ2-1, with 7 bases in between that match TRBD2. The material sequenced was peripheral blood. The CDR3 corresponds to CAISDSGGGPYNEQFF. The nucleotide sequence reads as follows: TGTGCCATCAGTGATAGTGGGGGAGGGCCCTACAATGAGCAGTTCTTC.